The T cell receptor beta chain under discussion was sequenced for a study of cytomegalovirus exposure and HLA in healthy donors. Across the study: As an earlier analysis found, roughly 180 million T cells yielded some 120 million unique TCR beta sequences.

V lost 0 bases and J lost 5, with 13 bases in between. The length of the CDR3 is 15 residues. The germline CDR1 and CDR2 sequences are LGHNA and YSLEER. Comments on this clone: Its specificity is not known.

General study points: Presence/absence analysis assumed near-uniform sequencing depth across donors. In a later analysis, a missense DCLRE1C variant was linked to TCR beta V- and J-gene trimming.

PCR amplification relied on 60 Vbeta primers (plus 13 Jbeta primers). Assay: immunoSEQ multiplex PCR; the TCRdb copy retains only in-frame clones and omits some. The repertoire holds around 150,000 clones, with about 75% as singletons. Specimen: PBMCs. This receptor was obtained from a woman aged 40-49 years in good health and CMV-seronegative. This chain uses TRBV4-3 with TRBJ1-1; no clear D gene. As DNA, the CDR3 is TGCGCCAGCAGCCAAGACCACACGGGTTGGACTGAAGCTTTCTTT. The encoded protein is CASSQDHTGWTEAFF.